This TCR beta chain originates from a study of blood T cell repertoires in COVID-19. Turning to the study itself: Recovery meant two consecutive negative NP/OP PCR tests, professional clearance, or resolved symptoms. Both acute and convalescent COVID-19 samples were obtained from the United States, Italy and Spain. T cells, B-cell-depleted T cells, or PBMCs supplied cDNA or gDNA.

How the authors handled the data: Counts of nucleated cells, estimated from reference gene primer amplification, were obtained. Profiled with immunoSEQ multiplex PCR; TCRdb holds only in-frame clones, not every one. D and trimming come from the DNA, and the V and J calls and clone size come from that table. The data hold approximately 360,000 clones, with 87% observed a single time. The sample consisted of PBMCs or T cells enriched from blood (not recorded which). The receptor was isolated from a man between 40 and 49 years old in a cohort exposed to, infected with or recovered from COVID-19 (not recorded which).

CDR3 region: CAWSKGVVRTEAFF. CDR3 nucleotide sequence: TGTGCCTGGAGTAAAGGGGTAGTACGCACTGAAGCTTTCTTT. The chain uses TRBV30 and TRBJ1-1, with D perhaps TRBD1 (5 bases). Looked up from germline, CDR1 is GTSNPN and CDR2 is SVGIG (reference sequence). This CDR3 is built from 14 residues. The ends were cut back, 2 bases at V and 4 bases at J, with 14 bases in the middle.